What follows are 26 T cell receptor beta chains derived from one specimen sequenced in a study of T cell responses to AZD1222 COVID-19 vaccine. The method was immunoSEQ multiplex PCR; TCRdb's version includes in-frame clones alone and lacks a portion of them. This sample carries about 100,000 clones, over 75% of them seen once, and the ten largest clones take more than 3.5%. The specimen comprised peripheral blood, sampled on day 0 of MenACWY control vaccination. These receptors all stem from an adult in good health.

The chain carries TRBV3-1 (or the pseudogene TRBV3-2) and TRBJ1-5; 8 bases match TRBD1. V lost 4 bases and J lost 1; bases outside the gene matches: 9. This CDR3 comprises 17 residues. The germline V gene has CDR1 LGHDT and CDR2 YNNKEL (reference sequence). The CDR3 loop reads CASSRPRGTGSNQPQHF. Here the CDR3 DNA reads TGTGCCAGCAGCCGCCCGAGGGGGACAGGAAGCAATCAGCCCCAGCATTTT.

The CDR3 is CASSYRGVGGYTF. The CDR3, as DNA: TGTGCCAGCAGTTACAGGGGTGTCGGCGGCTACACCTTC. The rearrangement uses TRBV6-5 and TRBJ1-2; a weak D match, TRBD1 (5 bases). The CDR3 is made up of 13 amino acids. V was trimmed by 2 bases and J by 8 bases, leaving 12 bases between them. The germline gives CDR1 MNHEY, CDR2 SVGAGI.

The V gene is TRBV19, the J gene TRBJ2-3; D unclear. Germline CDR1 is LNHDA and CDR2 is SQIVND (reference sequence). V lost 3 bases, J lost 6 bases, and 4 bases lay in between. The CDR3 has 11 amino acids. CDR3 in amino acids: CASSISDTQYF. In DNA form, the CDR3 reads TGTGCCAGTAGTATCAGCGATACGCAGTATTTT.

This clone has just one count. The chain carries TRBV28 and TRBJ1-5; unclear D gene. Trimming took off 2 bases at V and 5 bases at J, with 13 bases between the two ends. The germline CDR1 and CDR2 sequences are MDHEN and SYDVKM. The CDR3 spans 15 residues. The DNA for the CDR3 is TGTGCCAGCAGTTTAGGCACGCAGCCACATCAGCCCCAGCATTTT. Translation: CASSLGTQPHQPQHF.

Only one count was recorded for this clone. The chain has TRBV28 and TRBJ1-4; no clear D. CDR1 is MDHEN and CDR2 is SYDVKM in the germline V gene. The CDR3 has 14 amino acids. The V and J ends lost 6 bases and 8 bases respectively, with 16 bases between them. The CDR3 region has the DNA TGTGCCAGCAGCCCGGGCCCCCGACGGGAAAAACTGTTTTTT. Residues: CASSPGPRREKLFF.

This rearrangement joins TRBV7-8 to TRBJ1-1; 7 bases fit TRBD1. Unmatched junction bases numbered 8, after V lost 3 bases and J lost 4 bases. The CDR3 spans 15 residues. The V gene's germline CDR1 is SGHVS and CDR2 FQNEAQ. CDR3: CASSFNHAGGTEAFF. The DNA of the CDR3 is TGTGCCAGCAGCTTTAACCACGCAGGGGGCACTGAAGCTTTCTTT.

The chain carries TRBV5-1 and TRBJ2-7; D is uncertain. Germline-derived CDR1 and CDR2 are SGHRS and YFSETQ. Trimming removed 0 bases from V and 5 bases from J, with 6 bases in between. There are 12 residues in the CDR3. The DNA for the CDR3 is TGCGCCAGCAGCTTGGTCTCTGACGAGCAGTACTTC. This encodes CASSLVSDEQYF.

The J gene is TRBJ2-3, the V gene TRBV5-4; the D is unclear. The V end was cut by 3 bases, the J end by 6 bases, with 8 bases between. In germline, CDR1 is SGHNT, CDR2 YYREEE (reference sequence). CDR3 length equals 12 residues. Here the CDR3 DNA reads TGTGCCAGCAGCTACGTCTCCGATACGCAGTATTTT. This gives the protein CASSYVSDTQYF.

The chain links TRBV9 to TRBJ1-5, with TRBD1 matching 9 bases. The germline gives CDR1 SGDLS, CDR2 YYNGEE. V lost 7 bases to trimming and J lost 6 bases; unmatched junction nucleotides: 11. The CDR3 extends over 15 amino acids. The CDR3 protein is CASSKAGQGSQPQHF. The CDR3 bases are TGTGCCAGCTCAAAGGCGGGACAGGGCTCTCAGCCCCAGCATTTT. The full variable domain, in which reference TRBV9 and TRBJ1-5 provide the parts outside the CDR3, is DSGVTQTPKHLITATGQRVTLRCSPRSGDLSVYWYQQSLDQGLQFLIQYYNGEERAKGNILERFSAQQFPDLHSELNLSSLELGDSALYFCASSKAGQGSQPQHFGDGTRLSIL.

This clone occurred once. This chain connects TRBV10-2 to TRBJ2-3; D gene unclear. Germline V gene sequence: CDR1 WSHSY, CDR2 SAAADI. The CDR3 spans 14 residues. Trimming left V 2 bases short and J 2 bases short, with 8 bases between. In DNA, the CDR3 is TGCGCCAGCAGTGAGCTGGGAAACACAGATACGCAGTATTTT. Protein sequence: CASSELGNTDTQYF.

The chain combines TRBV6-5 with TRBJ2-5, with 7 bases identical to TRBD1. Looked up from germline, CDR1 is MNHEY and CDR2 is SVGAGI. This CDR3 is built from 16 residues. J lost 4 bases, V lost 0 bases, and 8 bases had no gene match. In nucleotides, the CDR3 is TGTGCCAGCAGTTACTCGAAGGGGGCAGGAGGAGAGACCCAGTACTTC. Its translation is CASSYSKGAGGETQYF.

This chain uses TRBV12-3 or TRBV12-4 with TRBJ2-4, with D hard to call. The CDR3 length is 11 residues. Trimming removed 4 bases at V and 6 bases at J, with 4 bases between. The CDR3 is CASSWGNIQYF. In DNA form, the CDR3 reads TGTGCCAGCAGTTGGGGAAACATTCAGTACTTC.

The J gene is TRBJ2-7, the V gene TRBV28; TRBD2 matches at 12 bases. The CDR3 extends over 15 amino acids. V was pared by 2 bases and J by 5 bases, with 4 bases of the junction left unmatched. Germline assignment: CDR1 MDHEN and CDR2 SYDVKM. DNA for the CDR3: TGTGCCAGCAGTTTAAGACTAGCGGGAGTCCACGAGCAGTACTTC. Amino acids: CASSLRLAGVHEQYF.

Worth noting for this clone: At the DNA level, this CDR3 is encoded by other sequences in the same sample as well. The chain employs TRBV30 and TRBJ1-3; a weak D match, TRBD1 (5 bases). The CDR3 is 14 amino acids. Germline V gives CDR1 GTSNPN, CDR2 SVGIG (reference sequence). The germline V and J ends were trimmed by 0 bases and 6 bases, with 12 bases remaining between them. This chain's CDR3 is CAWSVLGGENTIYF. The CDR3 DNA is TGTGCCTGGAGTGTACTGGGGGGGGAAAACACCATATATTTT.

The chain combines TRBV5-4 with TRBJ1-1; D possibly corresponds to TRBD1 (5 bases). The CDR3 runs to 13 residues. Trimming shortened V by 3 bases and J by 2 bases, and 8 bases separated the two germline ends. Germline V gene sequence: CDR1 SGHNT, CDR2 YYREEE (reference sequence). The CDR3 DNA reads as TGTGCCAGCAGCTCGGACATCAACACTGAAGCTTTCTTT. The encoded protein is CASSSDINTEAFF.

The chain combines TRBV4-2 with TRBJ2-6; 9 bases line up with TRBD1. V was pared by 4 bases and J by 0 bases, with 4 bases of the junction left unmatched. The CDR3 runs 17 residues. Germline V lookup: CDR1 LGHNA, CDR2 YNFKEQ. The CDR3 loop is CASSPSGQGSGANVLTF. The CDR3, as DNA: TGTGCCAGCAGCCCATCGGGACAGGGCTCTGGGGCCAACGTCCTGACTTTC.

The chain carries TRBV2 and TRBJ2-1; 9 positions agree with TRBD2. Germline trimming cut 4 bases from V and 3 bases from J; bases unmatched to any gene: 4. This CDR3 is built from 15 residues. The germline CDR1 and CDR2 sequences are SNHLY and FYNNEI. The CDR3 loop reads CASSASAGGYNEQFF. The CDR3 DNA reads as TGTGCCAGCAGTGCCTCAGCGGGGGGCTACAATGAGCAGTTCTTC.

This chain connects TRBV27 to TRBJ2-7; TRBD2 is a possible D gene (6 bases). This CDR3 contains 14 residues. The germline CDR1 and CDR2 sequences are MNHEY and SMNVEV (reference sequence). V lost 6 bases and J lost 2, with 14 bases in between. The CDR3 bases are TGTGCCAGCAGCCCTCGGGAGAACCCCTACGAGCAGTACTTC. It encodes CASSPRENPYEQYF.

This clone showed up just a few times. This rearrangement joins TRBV7-9 to TRBJ1-2; 8 bases align to TRBD1. Germline V gene data show CDR1 as SEHNR and CDR2 as FQNEAQ (reference sequence). The CDR3 sequence is 14 residues long. J lost 3 bases, V lost 7 bases, and 7 bases had no gene match. The CDR3 region is CASISTGDYYGYTF. The CDR3 nucleotides are TGTGCCAGCATCTCGACAGGGGATTACTATGGCTACACCTTC.

The gene calls are TRBV5-4 and TRBJ1-4; no reliable D call. V was shortened by 3 bases and J by 8 bases, with 11 bases between the two germline ends. The CDR3 length is 13 residues. Germline CDR1 reads SGHNT; CDR2 reads YYREEE (reference sequence). Here the CDR3 reads CASSSSVGEKLFF. In DNA, the CDR3 is TGTGCCAGCAGCTCATCCGTTGGGGAAAAACTGTTTTTT.

This clone has a single count. The V call is TRBV5-5, the J call TRBJ2-7, with D possibly being TRBD2 (6 bases). V dropped 1 base and J dropped 1 base, with 15 bases sitting between them. Germline CDR1 is SGHKS and CDR2 is YYEKEE (reference sequence). This CDR3 comprises 16 residues. CDR3 loop: CASSLIGGYQSYEQYF. Written as DNA, the CDR3 is TGTGCCAGCAGCTTGATAGGAGGGTACCAGTCCTACGAGCAGTACTTC.

This clone came up a few times. V is TRBV7-3 and J is TRBJ1-2; TRBD1 agrees at 7 bases. Losses at the gene ends were 5 bases for V and 7 bases for J; bases not matched to a gene: 10. The CDR3 length is 14 residues. From germline, CDR1 is SGHTA and CDR2 FQGTGA. The DNA for the CDR3 is TGTGCCAGCAGCCCCGGACAGGCCCTAGGTGGCTACACCTTC. It is translated as CASSPGQALGGYTF.

The chain uses TRBV2 and TRBJ2-6; 10 bases are a match to TRBD1. V was clipped by 5 bases and J by 0 bases; unmatched bases: 4. CDR1 SNHLY and CDR2 FYNNEI come from the germline V gene. The CDR3 consists of 17 residues. This CDR3 is CASSPGTGVSGANVLTF. As DNA, the CDR3 is TGTGCCAGCAGTCCCGGGACAGGGGTCTCTGGGGCCAACGTCCTGACTTTC.

This clone appeared a few times. This chain uses TRBV25-1 with TRBJ1-4; D ambiguous. Trimming took off 7 bases at V and 5 bases at J, with 14 bases between the two ends. CDR1 and CDR2 from the germline V gene are MGHDK and SYGVNS. CDR3 length equals 14 residues. The CDR3: CASTRGGLNEKLFF. As DNA, the CDR3 is TGTGCCAGCACTCGGGGAGGCCTCAATGAAAAACTGTTTTTT. The full variable domain, with the rest looked up from reference TRBV25-1 and TRBJ1-4, is EADIYQTPRYLVIGTGKKITLECSQTMGHDKMYWYQQDPGMELHLIHYSYGVNSTEKGDLSSESTVSRIRTEHFPLTLESARPSHTSQYLCASTRGGLNEKLFFGSGTQLSVL.

This chain connects TRBV4-1 to TRBJ2-7, with 9 bases lining up with TRBD2. Germline CDR1 is MGHRA and CDR2 is YSYEKL. This CDR3 is built from 18 residues. V lost 5 bases to trimming and J lost 3 bases; unmatched junction nucleotides: 17. The CDR3 loop is CASSYYPIPSGTLYEQYF. CDR3 DNA: TGCGCCAGCAGCTATTATCCTATCCCTAGCGGGACGCTCTACGAGCAGTACTTC.

This clone has a handful of counts. The chain uses TRBV3-1 (or the pseudogene TRBV3-2) and TRBJ2-1; tentatively, D is TRBD1 (7 bases). CDR1 is LGHDT and CDR2 is YNNKEL in the germline V gene (reference sequence). The CDR3 length is 17 residues. The V and J ends lost 5 bases and 6 bases respectively, with 23 bases between them. This CDR3 reads CASSLGPGQGGFNEQFF. CDR3 in DNA: TGTGCCAGCAGCTTAGGACCCGGGCAGGGGGGTTTCAATGAGCAGTTCTTC.